The 29 T cell receptor beta chains below all came from one sample that was sequenced in a study of blood T cell repertoires in COVID-19. Measured with immunoSEQ multiplex PCR; TCRdb has only the in-frame clones, and not every one. Among around 200,000 clones listed, about 85% were seen once. Sequencing was carried out using peripheral blood. The receptors were gathered from a woman older than 75 in a cohort sampled during active or convalescent COVID-19.

The genes are TRBV6-6 and TRBJ2-2; TRBD1 might be the D (5 bases). The CDR3 sequence is 16 residues long. V was trimmed by 5 bases and J by 5 bases, leaving 18 bases between them. Germline CDR1 is MNHNY and CDR2 is SVGAGI (reference sequence). CDR3 loop: CASSVSDTSGTGELFF. Here the CDR3 DNA reads TGTGCCAGCAGTGTATCGGACACCTCCGGAACCGGGGAGCTGTTTTTT.

This chain connects TRBV29-1 to TRBJ2-5; 8 nucleotides line up with TRBD2. Trimming removed 5 bases from V and 2 bases from J; junction bases left unmatched: 7. The CDR3 consists of 14 residues. Germline CDR1 reads SQVTM; CDR2 reads ANQGSEA. The DNA of the CDR3 is TGCAGCGTTCTACCCATAGCGGGGCAAGAGACCCAGTACTTC. Protein product: CSVLPIAGQETQYF.

This clone was seen just once. The genes are TRBV10-1 and TRBJ2-7; TRBD2 might be the D (5 bases). Per the germline V gene, CDR1 is WNHNN and CDR2 is SYGVQD (reference sequence). The CDR3 runs to 14 residues. The V gene lost 2 bases and the J gene lost 5 bases, with 13 bases spanning the gap. The CDR3 nucleotides read TGCGCCAGCAGTGAGAGCGGCAGTCAGGACGAGCAGTACTTC. Translating gives CASSESGSQDEQYF.

The chain combines TRBV5-4 with TRBJ1-1; D might be TRBD1 (5 bases). Germline V gene sequence: CDR1 SGHNT, CDR2 YYREEE (reference sequence). The CDR3 extends over 14 amino acids. The V end was cut by 2 bases, the J end by 0 bases, with 8 bases between. The CDR3 here is CASSLDRLNTEAFF. As DNA, the CDR3 is TGTGCCAGCAGCTTAGACAGATTGAACACTGAAGCTTTCTTT.

The chain combines TRBV28 with TRBJ1-3, with D tentatively TRBD1 (5 bases). This CDR3 spans 16 amino acids. Between the trimmed V and J ends, which lost 5 bases and 0 bases, there was a span of 14 bases. Germline CDR1 reads MDHEN; CDR2 reads SYDVKM. The CDR3, as DNA: TGTGCCAGCAGTCTACCAGCAGGGATCTCTGGAAACACCATATATTTT. It translates to CASSLPAGISGNTIYF.

The chain joins TRBV4-2 to TRBJ1-4; D is perhaps TRBD1 (5 bases). The germline V gene has CDR1 LGHNA and CDR2 YNFKEQ. This CDR3 has 17 amino acids. V was cut by 0 bases and J by 5 bases, with 16 bases left in between. The CDR3 DNA reads as TGTGCCAGCAGCCAAGATGGTCGCAGGGAGGTCAATGAAAAACTGTTTTTT. Encoded protein: CASSQDGRREVNEKLFF.

The rearrangement links TRBV24-1 to TRBJ1-5; possible D gene TRBD1, 6 bases. The CDR3 loop spans 13 amino acids. Germline CDR1 is KGHDR and CDR2 is SFDVKD. The V and J ends lost 9 bases and 6 bases respectively, with 14 bases between them. CDR3 DNA sequence: TGTGCCACCGGGGGGGCGCTGGGTCAGCCCCAGCATTTT. This translates into CATGGALGQPQHF.

The chain employs TRBV3-1 (or the pseudogene TRBV3-2) and TRBJ1-1, with D tentatively TRBD1 (5 bases). Germline V CDR1 and CDR2: LGHDT, YNNKEL (reference sequence). Trimming removed 1 base from V and 4 bases from J, with 16 bases in between. The CDR3 sequence is 16 residues long. The CDR3, as DNA: TGTGCCAGCAGCCAAGGAAGCAGGGTTGGGGCCACTGAAGCTTTCTTT. Protein sequence: CASSQGSRVGATEAFF.

This chain uses TRBV27 with TRBJ1-1; 9 bases are shared with TRBD1. CDR1 and CDR2 (germline): MNHEY, SMNVEV (reference sequence). The junction had 6 bases not matched to a gene; V was cut back by 4 bases and J by 3 bases. The CDR3 sequence is 15 residues long. This CDR3 reads CASSSRTGAYTEAFF. Here the CDR3 DNA reads TGTGCCAGCAGTTCGCGGACAGGGGCATACACTGAAGCTTTCTTT.

This sequence joins TRBV2 and TRBJ1-1; no firm D call. V was pared by 8 bases and J by 1 base, with 11 bases between. In germline, CDR1 is SNHLY, CDR2 FYNNEI. The CDR3 consists of 13 residues. The CDR3 spells CASERSGNTEAFF. The CDR3 DNA sequence: TGTGCCAGCGAAAGGTCGGGGAACACTGAAGCTTTCTTT.

J is TRBJ2-7 and V is TRBV11-2; D might be TRBD2 (6 bases). The V gene's germline CDR1 is SGHAT and CDR2 FQNNGV. The CDR3 runs 14 residues. V was cut by 0 bases and J by 6 bases, with 12 bases left in between. The CDR3 DNA reads TGTGCCAGCAGCTTAGATGGAGGGTGGGGCGAGCAGTACTTC. Translated, it gives CASSLDGGWGEQYF.

This clone has only one observation. The rearrangement uses TRBV9 and TRBJ2-7; 7 bases align to TRBD1. Germline assignment: CDR1 SGDLS and CDR2 YYNGEE. The V segment lost 4 bases and the J segment 0 bases; nucleotides outside the gene matches: 4. The CDR3 spans 14 residues. The CDR3 region has the DNA TGTGCCAGCAGCCTCGGACAGGCCTCCTACGAGCAGTACTTC. This translates into CASSLGQASYEQYF.

This clone appeared once. V gene TRBV9 combines with J gene TRBJ1-6; 9 bases line up with TRBD1. The length of the CDR3 is 15 residues. Per germline, CDR1 SGDLS and CDR2 YYNGEE. Germline trimming cut 3 bases from V and 7 bases from J; bases unmatched to any gene: 5. The CDR3 reads CASSARDRENSPLHF. The CDR3, as DNA: TGTGCCAGCAGCGCACGGGACAGGGAAAATTCACCCCTCCACTTT.

The chain recombines TRBV2 with TRBJ2-7; tentative D call: TRBD2 (5 bases). Between the trimmed V and J ends, which lost 6 bases and 5 bases, there was a span of 17 bases. The CDR3 consists of 14 residues. Per the germline V gene, CDR1 is SNHLY and CDR2 is FYNNEI. The CDR3, as DNA: TGTGCCAGCAGGCTACGGTGGAGGACCCACGAGCAGTACTTC. It is translated as CASRLRWRTHEQYF.

This chain links TRBV19 with TRBJ1-6; TRBD1 is a possible D gene (5 bases). The CDR3 has 15 residues. With 3 bases removed from V and 4 bases from J, the gap between germline ends came to 10 bases. Germline lookup yields CDR1 LNHDA and CDR2 SQIVND (reference sequence). The CDR3 region has the DNA TGTGCCAGTAGTATCGACAGCTATTATAATTCACCCCTCCACTTT. Protein: CASSIDSYYNSPLHF.

The chain joins TRBV5-1 to TRBJ2-2; 8 nucleotides match TRBD1. In germline, CDR1 is SGHRS, CDR2 YFSETQ. V lost 4 bases to trimming and J lost 4 bases; unmatched junction nucleotides: 6. The length of the CDR3 is 15 residues. CDR3 region: CASSTGGWGTGELFF. Written as DNA, the CDR3 is TGCGCCAGCAGCACAGGGGGATGGGGCACCGGGGAGCTGTTTTTT.

The chain has TRBV7-9 and TRBJ2-3; the match to TRBD1 covers 9 bases. After removal of 5 bases from V and 4 bases from J, the junction contained 4 bases not matched to a gene. Germline V lookup: CDR1 SEHNR, CDR2 FQNEAQ (reference sequence). The CDR3 covers 14 residues. CDR3 loop: CASSLTGGADTQYF. The CDR3 nucleotides read TGTGCCAGCAGCCTCACAGGGGGCGCAGATACGCAGTATTTT.

This chain links TRBV28 with TRBJ1-2; perhaps TRBD1 as D (5 bases). V was trimmed by 7 bases and J by 2 bases, leaving 8 bases between them. The CDR3 runs 12 residues. Germline V gene sequence: CDR1 MDHEN, CDR2 SYDVKM. This CDR3 is CASIAGNYGYTF. CDR3 nucleotides: TGTGCCAGCATCGCAGGGAACTATGGCTACACCTTC.

V usage is TRBV5-1 and J usage is TRBJ2-1; TRBD2 matches at 10 bases. The CDR3 extends over 17 amino acids. Trimming cost V 0 bases and J 2 bases; bases outside gene matches: 5. CDR1 is SGHRS, CDR2 YFSETQ, per germline. Written as DNA, the CDR3 is TGCGCCAGCAGCTTGGCCATCGGGACTAGCGCCTACAATGAGCAGTTCTTC. It translates to CASSLAIGTSAYNEQFF.

This chain links TRBV28 with TRBJ2-3; D remains unclear. V lost 5 bases and J 3 bases, leaving 12 bases between the germline ends. Germline CDR1 MDHEN, CDR2 SYDVKM. The CDR3 is 14 residues long. CDR3 nucleotide sequence: TGTGCCAGCAGTCCCCTAAGCGTAACAGATACGCAGTATTTT. It is translated as CASSPLSVTDTQYF.

V gene TRBV6-5 combines with J gene TRBJ2-1; 11 bases line up with TRBD2. This CDR3 has 14 amino acids. CDR1 and CDR2 from the germline V gene are MNHEY and SVGAGI. The V segment lost 10 bases and the J segment 3 bases; nucleotides outside the gene matches: 5. The CDR3 here is CATQTSGGYNEQFF. The CDR3 nucleotides read TGTGCCACGCAAACTAGCGGGGGCTACAATGAGCAGTTCTTC.

This chain links TRBV5-4 with TRBJ1-2; 10 bases are a match to TRBD1. With 3 bases clipped from V and 2 bases from J, the junction kept 4 bases outside the gene matches. CDR1 and CDR2 (germline): SGHNT, YYREEE (reference sequence). CDR3 size: 15 residues. The DNA of the CDR3 is TGTGCCAGCAGCTCCGACAGGGGGCTCAACTATGGCTACACCTTC. Amino acids: CASSSDRGLNYGYTF.

The chain employs TRBV18 and TRBJ1-4, with TRBD1 matching over 9 bases. The V segment lost 1 base and the J segment 2 bases; nucleotides outside the gene matches: 11. The CDR3 sequence is 19 residues long. From germline, CDR1 is KGHSH and CDR2 LQKENI. This CDR3 reads CASSPLRGTGLGTNEKLFF. The CDR3 coding sequence is TGTGCCAGCTCACCACTCCGGGGGACAGGGTTAGGGACTAATGAAAAACTGTTTTTT.

This clone showed up just a few times. CDR3 coding DNA: TGTGCCAGCAGCTGGGACAGGAGCCATGGCTACACCTTC. Translation gives CASSWDRSHGYTF. The genes are TRBV5-4 and TRBJ1-2, with 8 bases matching TRBD1. Germline CDR1 and CDR2: SGHNT and YYREEE (reference sequence). With 3 bases clipped from V and 6 bases from J, the junction kept 4 bases outside the gene matches. The CDR3 loop spans 13 amino acids.

The chain employs TRBV28 and TRBJ1-5; maybe TRBD1 (5 bases). Deletions cut 1 base from V and 4 bases from J, with 11 bases between. This CDR3 contains 15 residues. The germline CDR1 and CDR2 sequences are MDHEN and SYDVKM. The CDR3 DNA reads as TGTGCCAGCAGTTTATTAGCGGGGGTAAATCAGCCCCAGCATTTT. It encodes CASSLLAGVNQPQHF.

The CDR3 loop reads CASSLGLVAGYGANVLTF. CDR3 in DNA: TGTGCCAGCAGCTTAGGATTAGTAGCAGGGTATGGGGCCAACGTCCTGACTTTC. The V and J genes are TRBV13 and TRBJ2-6; D might be TRBD1 (5 bases). V was trimmed by 0 bases and J by 3 bases, leaving 15 bases between them. This CDR3 is 18 amino acids long. Germline-derived CDR1 and CDR2 are PRHDT and FYEKMQ (reference sequence).

J is TRBJ2-2 and V is TRBV3-1 (or the pseudogene TRBV3-2); 12 bases match TRBD2. This CDR3 region has 18 residues. The germline V gene encodes CDR1 LGHDT and CDR2 YNNKEL (reference sequence). Trimming at V came to 2 bases and at J to 1 base, leaving 5 bases not matched to a gene. CDR3: CASSQSLAGGMNTGELFF. The CDR3 nucleotides read TGTGCCAGCAGCCAATCACTAGCGGGAGGAATGAACACCGGGGAGCTGTTTTTT.

The rearrangement links TRBV19 to TRBJ1-1; 8 bases are a match to TRBD1. CDR1 and CDR2 (germline): LNHDA, SQIVND (reference sequence). V lost 0 bases to trimming and J lost 1 base; unmatched junction nucleotides: 10. The length of the CDR3 is 18 residues. In nucleotides, the CDR3 is TGTGCCAGTAGTATAGATCGCGGAGGGACAGGCCAGAACACTGAAGCTTTCTTT. This encodes CASSIDRGGTGQNTEAFF.

The V gene is TRBV19, the J gene TRBJ2-4, with TRBD2 matching over 8 bases. CDR1 and CDR2 (germline): LNHDA, SQIVND (reference sequence). The V and J ends lost 7 bases and 7 bases, in that order; junction bases with no gene match: 18. The CDR3 is 17 amino acids. The CDR3, as DNA: TGTGCCAGTACCCAAGGGGAGCGGGGGATGCTACTGAACATTCAGTACTTC. This gives the protein CASTQGERGMLLNIQYF. The whole variable domain, remainder taken from reference TRBV19 and TRBJ2-4, is DGGITQSPKYLFRKEGQNVTLSCEQNLNHDAMYWYRQDPGQGLRLIYYSQIVNDFQKGDIAEGYSVSREKKESFPLTVTSAQKNPTAFYLCASTQGERGMLLNIQYFGAGTRLSVL.